The rows below give T cell receptor beta chains drawn from one sample of a study of blood T cells in healthy people across ages. TCRdb re-analysed the 5' RACE reads in MiXCR, keeping a single row per CDR3 protein. The data contain nearly 1 million distinct CDR3 sequences, roughly 47% of them singletons. Sequencing input: blood. The receptor set was obtained from a woman in her sixties or seventies in good health. CDR3s include the opening cysteine and the closing phenylalanine or tryptophan. Each record gives: clone size, V gene, J gene, D gene, CDR3 protein, CDR3 DNA. A D gene is named only where the DNA matches it firmly. For some rows the clone size is stated as once, few or many, or as a class when expanded; others skip it.

NA	TRBV6-2/TRBV6-3	TRBJ2-2	TRBD1	CASSLGYRGRTVTGELFF	TGTGCCAGCAGCCTCGGGTACAGGGGGCGAACGGTAACCGGGGAGCTGTTTTTT
NA	TRBV6-5	TRBJ2-4	NA	CASSLVGGGSGGQYF	TGTGCCAGCAGTCTCGTGGGTGGTGGGAGTGGAGGGCAGTACTTC
few	TRBV3-1	TRBJ2-7	NA	CASSQVPGSMSWEQYF	TGTGCCAGCAGCCAAGTCCCAGGGTCGATGTCGTGGGAGCAGTACTTC
NA	TRBV20-1	TRBJ2-7	NA	CSAPKTPTSYEQYF	TGCAGTGCTCCGAAAACACCTACCTCCTACGAGCAGTACTTC
NA	TRBV14	TRBJ1-1	NA	CASRFSTGLNTEAFF	TGTGCCAGCAGATTTTCGACGGGTTTGAACACTGAAGCTTTCTTT
NA	TRBV6-2/TRBV6-3	TRBJ1-2	NA	CASSYSGGASGYTF	TGTGCCAGCAGTTACTCTGGGGGCGCCTCTGGCTACACCTTC
few	TRBV7-9	TRBJ1-2	NA	CASSNDGVIGYTF	TGTGCCAGCAGCAATGACGGAGTAATCGGCTACACCTTC
few	TRBV18	TRBJ2-1	NA	CASSQGTYNEQFF	TGTGCCAGCTCACAGGGGACTTACAATGAGCAGTTCTTC
many	TRBV3-1	TRBJ2-3	NA	CASSQGRTDTQYF	TGTGCCAGCAGCCAAGGACGGACAGATACGCAGTATTTT
NA	TRBV7-2	TRBJ1-2	NA	CASAPEAGGYGYTF	TGTGCCAGCGCCCCCGAGGCGGGGGGCTATGGCTACACCTTC
few	TRBV4-1	TRBJ1-5	NA	CASRGDHYSNQPQHF	TGCGCCAGCAGAGGGGACCATTATAGCAATCAGCCCCAGCATTTT
few	TRBV4-1	TRBJ2-5	TRBD1	CASSQENRGRETQYF	TGCGCCAGCAGCCAAGAAAACAGGGGGCGAGAGACCCAGTACTTC
once	TRBV7-6	TRBJ2-4	NA	CASLLAAYERYF	TGTGCCAGCCTGTTGGCCGCCTACGAGCGGTACTTC
NA	TRBV10-3	TRBJ2-1	TRBD2	CAIKLAGGYEQFF	TGTGCCATCAAATTAGCGGGAGGGTATGAGCAGTTCTTC
NA	TRBV15	TRBJ2-1	TRBD1	CATSRETGAEQFF	TGTGCCACCAGCAGAGAGACAGGGGCTGAGCAGTTCTTC
NA	TRBV27	TRBJ1-2	NA	CASSPLGQGPLRAYGYTF	TGTGCCAGCTCGCCGTTGGGACAAGGCCCCTTAAGGGCCTATGGCTACACCTTC
NA	TRBV18	TRBJ1-1	NA	CASSRSAGVMSTEAFF	TGTGCCAGCTCCCGTTCCGCGGGAGTGATGAGCACTGAAGCTTTCTTT
many	TRBV15	TRBJ2-5	NA	CATSALQETQYF	TGTGCCACCAGCGCCCTCCAAGAGACCCAGTACTTC
NA	TRBV10-2	TRBJ1-2	NA	CASSEQGQTYGYTF	TGCGCCAGCAGTGAGCAAGGACAGACCTATGGCTACACCTTC
few	TRBV5-1	TRBJ2-1	NA	CASSLVSGPYNEQFF	TGCGCCAGCAGCTTGGTATCGGGGCCATACAATGAGCAGTTCTTC
NA	TRBV3-1	TRBJ2-2	NA	CASSLTYTGKVEELFF	TGTGCCAGCAGCCTAACGTATACAGGGAAAGTCGAGGAGCTGTTTTTT
NA	TRBV7-2	TRBJ2-7	TRBD2	CASSPGGGAGDSYEQYF	TGTGCCAGCAGTCCCGGGGGAGGGGCCGGAGATTCCTACGAGCAGTACTTC
NA	TRBV28	TRBJ1-1	NA	CASTNPGNTEAFF	TGTGCCAGCACTAACCCAGGGAACACTGAAGCTTTCTTT
NA	TRBV20-1	TRBJ1-2	NA	CSARGRSYGYTF	TGCAGTGCTAGAGGTCGTTCCTATGGTTACACCTTC
NA	TRBV5-5	TRBJ2-7	TRBD1	CASSSVAGRDRGRFEQYF	TGTGCCAGCAGCTCTGTCGCCGGCCGGGACAGGGGACGGTTCGAGCAGTACTTC
NA	TRBV7-2	TRBJ2-5	TRBD1	CASSFDRDSRSRNEQYF	TGTGCCAGCAGCTTCGACCGGGACAGTCGTTCGAGGAATGAGCAGTACTTC
NA	TRBV15	TRBJ1-1	NA	CATSRLDSNTEAFF	TGTGCCACCAGCAGACTTGACTCGAACACTGAAGCTTTCTTT
NA	TRBV7-9	TRBJ2-7	NA	CASSQTIQGGEQYF	TGTGCCAGCAGCCAAACGATCCAGGGGGGCGAGCAGTACTTC
once	TRBV20-1	TRBJ1-1	NA	CSARWGNSGNTEAFF	TGCAGTGCTAGATGGGGAAACTCGGGAAACACTGAAGCTTTCTTT
NA	TRBV27	TRBJ2-7	TRBD2	CASRRDYNYEQYF	TGTGCCAGCAGAAGGGACTATAACTACGAGCAGTACTTC